This record covers a single T cell receptor beta chain. The antigen is unknown. This entry belongs to a study of CD8 T cells in ankylosing spondylitis. Broader study findings: Significant enrichment of disease-linked clones was reportedly seen in matched ankylosing spondylitis synovial fluid. Characteristic of ankylosing spondylitis blood, it appeared, was a TCR beta motif comprising eight highly homologous variants.

Germline V lookup: CDR1 LGHNA, CDR2 YNFKEQ. The V end lost 0 bases, the J end lost 3 bases, and 14 bases lay between the germline ends. CDR3 length: 16 residues. TCRdb re-derived calls from the 5' RACE reads in MiXCR, one entry per CDR3 protein. Altogether a few hundred thousand distinct CDR3 sequences are present, about 22% being singletons, with the ten largest covering approximately 16%. Sequences were obtained from blood, either unsorted or a sorted T cell fraction (not recorded which). The sequence was collected from a male donor with ankylosing spondylitis. This rearrangement joins TRBV4-2 to TRBJ2-5; D possibly corresponds to TRBD2 (6 bases). CDR3 loop: CASSQDLGVAEETQYF. The CDR3, as DNA: TGTGCCAGCAGCCAAGATCTAGGGGTAGCGGAAGAGACCCAGTACTTC.